Below are 26 T cell receptor beta chains sequenced from a single sample in a study of T cells after somatic rescue of genetic block. Libraries were prepared by immunoSEQ multiplex PCR; TCRdb keeps only in-frame clonotypes and omits some of them. The sample consists of tens of thousands of clones, 70% to 90% of them appearing once. The sample consisted of peripheral blood mononuclear cells (PBMCs). All receptors come from a young woman.

The chain is built from TRBV21-1 and TRBJ2-7; TRBD1, as called in the table, went unchecked against the DNA. TRBV21-1 is classified as a pseudogene. CDR3 size: 15 residues. CDR3 sequence reads: CASSKEGDRSYEQYF. CDR3 nucleotide sequence: TGTGCCAGCAGCAAAGAGGGGGACCGGTCCTACGAGCAGTACTTC.

The chain combines TRBV2 with TRBJ1-2, with D hard to call. CDR3 size: 13 residues. Germline V gene lookup returns CDR1 SNHLY and CDR2 FYNNEI. Trimming took 4 bases from V and 4 from J, leaving 10 bases between them. This CDR3 reads CASSGREAYGYTF. CDR3 coding DNA: TGTGCCAGCAGTGGCCGGGAGGCCTATGGCTACACCTTC.

The rearrangement uses TRBV29-1 and TRBJ2-7; TRBD1 agrees at 9 bases. The CDR3 consists of 14 residues. J was trimmed by 5 bases and V by 6 bases; bases with no gene match: 11. The germline gives CDR1 SQVTM, CDR2 ANQGSEA. The CDR3 spells CSVRTGTGLHEQYF. In DNA form, the CDR3 reads TGCAGCGTGAGAACCGGGACAGGGCTCCACGAGCAGTACTTC.

The chain links TRBV14 to TRBJ2-7, with 7 bases fitting TRBD1. Germline V gene data show CDR1 as SGHDN and CDR2 as FVKESK. Germline trimming cut 4 bases from V and 5 bases from J; bases unmatched to any gene: 8. The CDR3 length is 14 residues. The CDR3: CASSPVQGFNEQYF. DNA for the CDR3: TGTGCCAGCAGCCCAGTACAGGGGTTCAACGAGCAGTACTTC.

The chain couples TRBV21-1 to TRBJ2-5. TRBV21-1 is given as a pseudogene. CDR3 length: 15 residues. Here the CDR3 reads CASSYRQGVRETQYF. CDR3 sequence (DNA): TGTGCCAGCAGCTACCGGCAGGGAGTACGTGAGACCCAGTACTTC.

CDR3 region: CASSPGTGGREQYF. CDR3 DNA: TGTGCCAGCAGCCCCGGGACCGGGGGAAGGGAGCAGTACTTC. The rearrangement links TRBV7-2 to TRBJ2-7, with D tentatively TRBD2 (6 bases). The CDR3 length is 14 residues. The germline CDR1 and CDR2 sequences are SGHTA and FQGNSA. V was pared by 5 bases and J by 7 bases, with 18 bases between. The entire variable domain, with the rest obtained from reference TRBV7-2 and TRBJ2-7, is as follows: GAGVSQSPSNKVTEKGKDVELRCDPISGHTALYWYRQSLGQGLEFLIYFQGNSAPDKSGLPSDRFSAERTGGSVSTLTIQRTQQEDSAVYLCASSPGTGGREQYFGPGTRLTVT.

This clone was recorded many times. V gene TRBV4-1 combines with J gene TRBJ2-7; 7 nucleotides agree with TRBD2. V lost 0 bases to trimming and J lost 2 bases; unmatched junction nucleotides: 4. CDR1 and CDR2 (germline): MGHRA, YSYEKL. The CDR3 has 15 amino acids. The CDR3 DNA reads TGCGCCAGCAGCCAAGATCTGGGAGGGCCCTACGAGCAGTACTTC. This encodes CASSQDLGGPYEQYF.

This rearrangement joins TRBV2 to TRBJ1-1; D is uncertain. The germline V gene encodes CDR1 SNHLY and CDR2 FYNNEI. V was clipped by 9 bases and J by 2 bases, with 13 bases between them. The CDR3 has 13 residues. The DNA for the CDR3 is TGTGCCAGTCTGGTCCAGCATAACACTGAAGCTTTCTTT. This encodes CASLVQHNTEAFF.

The J gene is TRBJ2-7, the V gene TRBV5-1; 8 bases are shared with TRBD1. The CDR3 totals 14 residues. Unmatched junction bases numbered 5, after V lost 2 bases and J lost 4 bases. Looked up from germline, CDR1 is SGHRS and CDR2 is YFSETQ. The CDR3 nucleotides read TGCGCCAGCAGCTTAGGACAGGGAGTATACGAGCAGTACTTC. It yields the protein CASSLGQGVYEQYF.

The CDR3, as DNA: TGTGCCAGCACCACAAAGTGGGGGGGTAGGGCCAATCAGCCCCAGCATTTT. It specifies CASTTKWGGRANQPQHF. The gene calls are TRBV28 and TRBJ1-5; weak D call: TRBD1 (5 bases). Trimming removed 7 bases at V and 3 bases at J, with 22 bases between. This CDR3 comprises 17 residues. Germline V CDR1 and CDR2: MDHEN, SYDVKM.

The chain uses TRBV12-5 and TRBJ2-1, with D uncertain. The V gene's germline CDR1 is LGHNT and CDR2 FRNRAP. V was clipped by 2 bases and J by 4 bases, with 9 bases between them. The CDR3 length is 14 residues. CDR3 bases: TGTGCTAGTGGTTTGAGTTGGGCGTACAATGAGCAGTTCTTC. Translated: CASGLSWAYNEQFF.

This clone has only a few counts. V gene TRBV4-3 combines with J gene TRBJ1-4; no clear D. CDR3 length: 13 residues. Germline V CDR1 and CDR2: LGHNA, YSLEER. V shed 0 bases and J shed 8 bases, with 7 bases lying between them. The CDR3 loop is CASSQDWGEKLFF. The CDR3, as DNA: TGCGCCAGCAGCCAAGATTGGGGAGAAAAACTGTTTTTT.

In this sample, this clone turned up a few times. The chain couples TRBV6-1 to TRBJ2-7, with 8 bases that match TRBD1. CDR3 length equals 14 residues. Losses at the gene ends were 7 bases for V and 3 bases for J; bases not matched to a gene: 8. Germline V lookup: CDR1 MNHNS, CDR2 SASEGT. This CDR3 reads CASKKDRVVYEQYF. The CDR3 DNA reads as TGTGCCAGCAAGAAGGACAGGGTGGTCTACGAGCAGTACTTC.

CDR3 bases: TGCGCCAGCAGCATGACAGGGGGAAGCAAAAACATTCAGTACTTC. Amino acid sequence: CASSMTGGSKNIQYF. The genes are TRBV4-3 and TRBJ2-4, with TRBD1 identical over 9 bases. This CDR3 has 15 amino acids. Germline V gene data show CDR1 as LGHNA and CDR2 as YSLEER. V was pared by 5 bases and J by 3 bases, with 5 bases of the junction left unmatched.

This CDR3 reads CASRARGGGGGEQYF. CDR3 in DNA: TGTGCCAGCAGGGCAAGAGGGGGCGGGGGAGGCGAGCAGTACTTC. This sequence joins TRBV7-8 and TRBJ2-7; D is tentatively TRBD1 or TRBD2 (7 bases each). Germline CDR1 reads SGHVS; CDR2 reads FQNEAQ. V lost 6 bases and J 6 bases, leaving 21 bases between the germline ends. This CDR3 is built from 15 residues. The full variable domain, completed using reference TRBV7-8 and TRBJ2-7, is GAGVSQSPRYKVAKRGQDVALRCDPISGHVSLFWYQQALGQGPEFLTYFQNEAQLDKSGLPSDRFFAERPEGSVSTLKIQRTQQEDSAVYLCASRARGGGGGEQYFGPGTRLTVT.

The V gene is TRBV7-8, the J gene TRBJ2-1; D perhaps matches TRBD2 (6 bases). Germline V gives CDR1 SGHVS, CDR2 FQNEAQ. The CDR3 consists of 12 residues. V was clipped by 10 bases and J by 5 bases, with 12 bases between them. CDR3 coding DNA: TGTGCCATCCGACTAGGAGACAATGAGCAGTTCTTC. It yields the protein CAIRLGDNEQFF.

V usage is TRBV5-1 and J usage is TRBJ1-1; D is perhaps TRBD1 (6 bases). This CDR3 has 13 amino acids. From germline, CDR1 is SGHRS and CDR2 YFSETQ. V lost 5 bases and J 1 base, leaving 9 bases between the germline ends. The CDR3 region is CASRTGENTEAFF. DNA for the CDR3: TGCGCCAGCAGGACAGGCGAGAACACTGAAGCTTTCTTT. The full variable domain, its missing parts supplied by reference TRBV5-1 and TRBJ1-1, is KAGVTQTPRYLIKTRGQQVTLSCSPISGHRSVSWYQQTPGQGLQFLFEYFSETQRNKGNFPGRFSGRQFSNSRSEMNVSTLELGDSALYLCASRTGENTEAFFGQGTRLTVV.

The chain couples TRBV6-4 to TRBJ2-1, with TRBD2 identical over 7 bases. This CDR3 contains 13 residues. Germline lookup yields CDR1 MRHNA and CDR2 SNTAGT. With V trimmed by 0 bases and J by 13 bases, 6 bases remained unmatched. CDR3 sequence: CASSDSQAGLQFF. The CDR3 nucleotides are TGTGCCAGCAGTGACTCGCAAGCGGGACTTCAGTTCTTC.

The chain uses TRBV2 and TRBJ2-2, with a possible D match to TRBD1 (6 bases). Germline values: CDR1 SNHLY, CDR2 FYNNEI. V was pared by 11 bases and J by 0 bases, with 13 bases between. The CDR3 contains 14 residues. The CDR3 loop is CAGKGQPNTGELFF. CDR3 bases: TGTGCCGGAAAGGGACAACCGAACACCGGGGAGCTGTTTTTT.

The V and J genes are TRBV6-6 and TRBJ2-1, with 11 bases that match TRBD2. This CDR3 comprises 15 residues. The germline V gene encodes CDR1 MNHNY and CDR2 SVGAGI (reference sequence). With 7 bases clipped from V and 0 bases from J, the junction kept 2 bases outside the gene matches. DNA of the CDR3: TGTGCCAGCAAAACTAGCGGGAGCTCCTACAATGAGCAGTTCTTC. Translated: CASKTSGSSYNEQFF.

This clone was seen a single time. The J gene is TRBJ2-3, the V gene TRBV18; tentative D call: TRBD1 (5 bases). Germline V lookup: CDR1 KGHSH, CDR2 LQKENI. V gave up 2 bases and J gave up 2 bases, with 11 bases separating them. This CDR3 comprises 15 residues. CDR3 in amino acids: CASSPTTDHTDTQYF. In nucleotides, the CDR3 is TGTGCCAGCTCACCAACGACAGACCACACAGATACGCAGTATTTT.

V and J are TRBV13 and TRBJ2-3, with D possibly being TRBD1 or TRBD2 (5 bases each). Germline values: CDR1 PRHDT, CDR2 FYEKMQ (reference sequence). V was clipped by 3 bases and J by 8 bases, with 15 bases between them. The CDR3 sequence is 14 residues long. In DNA form, the CDR3 reads TGTGCCAGCAGCTTGGATGGGGACGTAGGTACGCAGTATTTT. This gives the protein CASSLDGDVGTQYF.

Details on this clone: The sample carries other DNA sequences with the same CDR3. This sequence joins TRBV7-9 and TRBJ1-1, with 8 bases fitting TRBD1. Germline CDR1 and CDR2: SEHNR and FQNEAQ (reference sequence). This CDR3 contains 15 residues. The J segment lost 1 base and the V segment lost 3 bases, leaving 4 bases of the junction unmatched. Here the CDR3 reads CASSFGQGENTEAFF. The DNA of the CDR3 is TGTGCCAGCAGCTTCGGACAGGGCGAGAACACTGAAGCTTTCTTT.

The CDR3 protein is CASSYGTGANYGYTF. In DNA, the CDR3 is TGTGCCAGCAGCTACGGGACAGGGGCTAACTATGGCTACACCTTC. The rearrangement joins TRBV11-2 to TRBJ1-2, with TRBD1 matching 10 bases. This CDR3 spans 15 amino acids. Trimming took 4 bases from V and 0 from J; bases not matched to a gene: 2. CDR1 and CDR2 (germline): SGHAT, FQNNGV.

This rearrangement joins TRBV19 to TRBJ2-7; possibly TRBD1 for D (5 bases). Germline assignment: CDR1 LNHDA and CDR2 SQIVND (reference sequence). V was clipped by 6 bases and J by 3 bases, with 21 bases between them. The CDR3 has 16 residues. The CDR3 DNA reads TGTGCCAGTAGCCCCCCCCCAGGGATGGTTAGCTACGAGCAGTACTTC. Its protein product is CASSPPPGMVSYEQYF.

The rearrangement joins TRBV2 to TRBJ1-1; D is ambiguous. This CDR3 comprises 14 residues. Germline values: CDR1 SNHLY, CDR2 FYNNEI. Trimming took 8 bases from V and 0 from J, leaving 13 bases between them. As DNA, the CDR3 is TGTGCCAGCCCCCTGACCGGGATGAACACTGAAGCTTTCTTT. Translation: CASPLTGMNTEAFF. Drawing the rest from reference TRBV2 and TRBJ1-1, the complete variable domain is EPEVTQTPSHQVTQMGQEVILRCVPISNHLYFYWYRQILGQKVEFLVSFYNNEISEKSEIFDDQFSVERPDGSNFTLKIRSTKLEDSAMYFCASPLTGMNTEAFFGQGTRLTVV.